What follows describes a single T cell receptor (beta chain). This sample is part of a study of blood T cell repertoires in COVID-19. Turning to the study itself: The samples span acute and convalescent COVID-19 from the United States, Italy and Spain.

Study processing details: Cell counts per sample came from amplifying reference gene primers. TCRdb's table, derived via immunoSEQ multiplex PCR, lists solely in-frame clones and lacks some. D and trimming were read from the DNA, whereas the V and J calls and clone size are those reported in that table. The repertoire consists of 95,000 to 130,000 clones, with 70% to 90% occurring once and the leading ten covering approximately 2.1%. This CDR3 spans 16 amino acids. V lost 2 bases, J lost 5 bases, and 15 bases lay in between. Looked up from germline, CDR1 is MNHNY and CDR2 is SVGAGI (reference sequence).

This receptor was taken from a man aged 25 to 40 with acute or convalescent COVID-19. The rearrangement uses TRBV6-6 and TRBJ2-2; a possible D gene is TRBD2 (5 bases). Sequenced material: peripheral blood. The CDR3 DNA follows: TGTGCCAGCAGTTACGCACGGGGAGTAGGAACCGGGGAGCTGTTTTTT. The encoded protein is CASSYARGVGTGELFF.